This T cell receptor beta chain was retrieved from a study of T cells in Graves' hyperthyroidism and ophthalmopathy. In this sample, this clonotype turned up a few times. Amplification yielded TCR beta CDR3 regions, with RNA transcripts as the source. HTBI primers were used for first-round RT-PCR of the TCR CDR3. MiXCR was run by TCRdb on the multiplex PCR reads, yielding one entry per CDR3 protein. The sample carries fewer than 900,000 distinct CDR3 sequences, about 17% recorded once. The V gene's germline CDR1 is DFQATT and CDR2 SNEGSKA (reference sequence). The V segment lost 5 bases and the J segment 3 bases; nucleotides outside the gene matches: 12. This CDR3 has 18 residues. Uncontrolled infection, other autoimmune disease, pregnancy or lactation led to exclusion. Thyroid ultrasound and orbital computed tomography, with clinical symptoms and serum thyroxine and TRAb, informed diagnoses. Preceding any ophthalmopathy symptoms, the blood sample dates from first hyperthyroidism diagnosis. PBMCs were derived from under 13 ml fresh peripheral blood.

This TCR came from a woman aged 45-60 years with Graves' hyperthyroidism that later progressed to Graves' ophthalmopathy. The specimen sequenced was blood. The chain has TRBV20-1 and TRBJ2-3, with TRBD2 identical over 15 bases. The CDR3 DNA is TGCAGTGCTGGACGGACTAGCGGGGGGGCAGTTCAGACAGATACGCAGTATTTT. Its protein product is CSAGRTSGGAVQTDTQYF.